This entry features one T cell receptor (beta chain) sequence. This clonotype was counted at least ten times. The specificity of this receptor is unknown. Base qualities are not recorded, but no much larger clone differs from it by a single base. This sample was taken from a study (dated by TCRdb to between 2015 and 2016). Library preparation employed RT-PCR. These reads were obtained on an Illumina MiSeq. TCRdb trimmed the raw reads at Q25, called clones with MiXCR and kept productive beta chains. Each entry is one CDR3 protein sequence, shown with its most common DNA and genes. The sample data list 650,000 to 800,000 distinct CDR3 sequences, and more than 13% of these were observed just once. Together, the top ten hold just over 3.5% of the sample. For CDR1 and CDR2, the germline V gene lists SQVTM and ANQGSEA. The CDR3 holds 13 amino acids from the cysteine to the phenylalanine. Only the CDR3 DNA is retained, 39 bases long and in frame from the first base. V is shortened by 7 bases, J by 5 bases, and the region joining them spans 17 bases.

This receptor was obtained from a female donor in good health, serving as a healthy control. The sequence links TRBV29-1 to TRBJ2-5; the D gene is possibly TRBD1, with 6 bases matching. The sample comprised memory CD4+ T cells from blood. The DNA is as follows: TGCAGCGACAGTCAGGGGCCGGGGGAGACCCAGTACTTC. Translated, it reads CSDSQGPGETQYF.